Sequencing of this TCR beta chain was carried out in a study of metastatic and nonmetastatic thyroid tumors. This clone occurred a few times. What it binds is unknown. Ahead of thyroid surgery, no patient had received treatment of any kind. Germline V lookup: CDR1 MNHEY, CDR2 SMNVEV (reference sequence). The CDR3 is 17 amino acids. Deletions cut 6 bases from V and 6 bases from J, with 26 bases between. Study findings and constraints: Malignant thyroid tumors reportedly exceeded benign nodules significantly in TCR beta diversity, with the difference appearing in blood and tumor.

Via MiXCR, TCRdb re-called the PCR reads. The sample includes roughly 90,000 clones, approximately 15% seen only once; the top ten take around 3.3%. This TCR came from a female donor with papillary thyroid cancer or a benign thyroid nodule (not recorded which). Some clones in this sample may be carry-over from other donors' samples. The J gene is TRBJ1-2, the V gene TRBV27; D is perhaps TRBD1 (5 bases). The source material was blood. CDR3 amino acids: CASSLVPSGGGTHGYTF. CDR3 sequence (DNA): TGTGCCAGCAGCCTCGTACCCTCCGGGGGGGGGACCCATGGCTACACCTTC.